The present TCR beta chain was sequenced within a study of cytomegalovirus exposure and HLA in healthy donors. Study-level results: One later analysis reportedly identified an Asian-associated ancestry cluster that showed fewer N-insertions than the approximately 710-donor mean. A missense variant in DCLRE1C was later tied to TCR beta V- and J-gene trimming.

On this clone itself: The antigen is unknown.

This PCR relied on a set of 60 Vbeta primers and 13 Jbeta primers. Profiling relied on immunoSEQ multiplex PCR, and the TCRdb table lists in-frame clones only, not all of them. Seen here are 110,000 or so clones, under 80% observed once, and the top ten hold around 3.9%. Unmatched junction bases numbered 4, after V lost 3 bases and J lost 0 bases. Germline-derived CDR1 and CDR2 are MGHRA and YSYEKL. The CDR3 is made up of 17 amino acids. This TCR was sampled from a middle-aged woman in good health and CMV-seropositive. The chain carries TRBV4-1 and TRBJ2-6; TRBD2 aligns across 8 bases. The material sequenced was PBMCs. The DNA of the CDR3 is TGCGCCAGCAGCCAGACTAGCGCTAACTCTGGGGCCAACGTCCTGACTTTC. As protein: CASSQTSANSGANVLTF.